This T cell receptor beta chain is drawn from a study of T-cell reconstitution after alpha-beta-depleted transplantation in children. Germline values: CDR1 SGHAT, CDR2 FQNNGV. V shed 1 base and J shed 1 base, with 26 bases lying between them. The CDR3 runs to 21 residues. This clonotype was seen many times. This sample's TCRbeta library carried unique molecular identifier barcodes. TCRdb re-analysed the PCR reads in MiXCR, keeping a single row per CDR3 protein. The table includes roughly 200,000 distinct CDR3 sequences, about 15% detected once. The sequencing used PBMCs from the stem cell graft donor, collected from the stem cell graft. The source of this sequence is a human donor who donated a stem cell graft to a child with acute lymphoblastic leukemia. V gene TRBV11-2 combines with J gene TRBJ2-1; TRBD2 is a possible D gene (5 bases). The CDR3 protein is CASSLVSFLASFMGSYNEQFF. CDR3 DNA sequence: TGTGCCAGCAGCTTAGTGAGTTTCCTAGCATCATTCATGGGGTCCTACAATGAGCAGTTCTTC. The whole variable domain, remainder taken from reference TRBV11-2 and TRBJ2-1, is EAGVAQSPRYKIIEKRQSVAFWCNPISGHATLYWYQQILGQGPKLLIQFQNNGVVDDSQLPKDRFSAERLKGVDSTLKIQPAKLEDSAVYLCASSLVSFLASFMGSYNEQFFGPGTRLTVL.